Listed here are 18 T cell receptor beta chains from one sample, sequenced in a study of CD8 T cells in ankylosing spondylitis (dated by TCRdb to the late 2010s). The paper's findings and limits, for the study overall: A TCR beta motif made up of seven or eight highly homologous amino acid variants appeared to be characteristic of blood from ankylosing spondylitis patients.

Their antigens are not known. Receptor libraries were prepared by 5' RACE. The data were produced on an Illumina HiSeq 2500. TCRdb reran the public reads through fastp at Q25 and MiXCR, keeping productive beta chains. Rows with a matching CDR3 protein are joined into one entry that keeps the most common DNA and genes. In this sample the table shows 100,000 or so distinct CDR3 sequences, roughly 9% of which occur a single time. The ten biggest clones cover around 30% of the sample. Sequenced sample: blood, either unsorted or a sorted T cell fraction (not recorded which). All receptors derive from a male donor with ankylosing spondylitis.

The chain carries TRBV5-6 and TRBJ1-4, with 7 bases fitting TRBD1. The CDR3 is made up of 15 amino acids. J gave up 8 bases and V 4 bases, and 11 bases lay outside the gene matches. CDR1 is SGHDT and CDR2 is YYEEEE in the germline V gene. In DNA, the CDR3 is TGTGCCAGCAGCCCATTGACAGGGTTGGAAGAAAAACTGTTTTTT. As protein: CASSPLTGLEEKLFF. Together with reference TRBV5-6 and TRBJ1-4, the CDR3 gives the full variable domain: DAGVTQSPTHLIKTRGQQVTLRCSPKSGHDTVSWYQQALGQGPQFIFQYYEEEERQRGNFPDRFSGHQFPNYSSELNVNALLLGDSALYLCASSPLTGLEEKLFFGSGTQLSVL.

The chain links TRBV7-6 to TRBJ2-5, with D tentatively TRBD1 (5 bases). This CDR3 has 13 residues. Germline V gene sequence: CDR1 SGHVS, CDR2 FNYEAQ. Trimming took off 5 bases at V and 3 bases at J, with 10 bases between the two ends. CDR3 sequence reads: CASSADREETQYF. In DNA, the CDR3 is TGTGCCAGCAGCGCCGACAGAGAAGAGACCCAGTACTTC.

This clonotype was counted many times. The chain employs TRBV27 and TRBJ2-1; TRBD2 aligns across 11 bases. The CDR3 sequence is 15 residues long. From germline, CDR1 is MNHEY and CDR2 SMNVEV (reference sequence). J lost 7 bases, V lost 4 bases, and 6 bases had no gene match. CDR3 DNA: TGTGCCAGCAGTTCTTGGGCTAGCGGGAGGAATGAGCAGTTCTTC. Its protein product is CASSSWASGRNEQFF.

This clonotype was detected a few times. The V and J genes are TRBV27 and TRBJ2-5; TRBD2 matches at 8 bases. CDR3 size: 17 residues. From germline, CDR1 is MNHEY and CDR2 SMNVEV (reference sequence). V shed 0 bases, J shed 2 bases, and the junction held 8 bases outside the gene matches. The CDR3 DNA is TGTGCCAGCAGTTTATCGTCACTAGCGGTACTGCAAGAGACCCAGTACTTC. It codes for CASSLSSLAVLQETQYF.

The rearrangement uses TRBV7-9 and TRBJ2-7; 11 positions agree with TRBD2. The junction had 7 bases not matched to a gene; V was cut back by 5 bases and J by 4 bases. This CDR3 has 15 amino acids. Germline CDR1 SEHNR, CDR2 FQNEAQ (reference sequence). The CDR3 coding sequence is TGTGCCAGCAGCCTGGGACTAGCGGAGGGATACGAGCAGTACTTC. Translating it yields CASSLGLAEGYEQYF.

The V call is TRBV3-1, the J call TRBJ2-1, with TRBD1 matching over 9 bases. CDR1 LGHDT and CDR2 YNNKEL come from the germline V gene (reference sequence). CDR3 length: 16 residues. The V gene end was trimmed by 3 bases and the J gene end by 6 bases; junction bases not matched to a gene: 9. In nucleotides, the CDR3 is TGTGCCAGCAGCCAGGGACAGGGCTTTGGTGTCAATGAGCAGTTCTTC. It is translated as CASSQGQGFGVNEQFF.

This clonotype has just a few counts. The genes are TRBV7-9 and TRBJ2-3, with 9 bases identical to TRBD1. Germline lookup yields CDR1 SEHNR and CDR2 FQNEAQ (reference sequence). This CDR3 region has 14 residues. V trimming: 4 bases; J trimming: 4 bases; junction bases outside the gene matches: 3. The CDR3 here is CASSWDRVSDTQYF. Here the CDR3 DNA reads TGTGCCAGCAGCTGGGACAGGGTTTCAGATACGCAGTATTTT.

This clonotype was recorded many times. V usage is TRBV10-2 and J usage is TRBJ2-7; 7 nucleotides line up with TRBD2. Germline V gene sequence: CDR1 WSHSY, CDR2 SAAADI. V shed 3 bases and J 6 bases; nucleotides not matched to a gene: 8. The CDR3 has 14 amino acids. CDR3 in amino acids: CASSDEAGAGEQYF. CDR3 nucleotide sequence: TGCGCCAGCAGTGATGAGGCGGGAGCCGGCGAGCAGTACTTC.

This rearrangement joins TRBV14 to TRBJ1-2; no firm D call. Germline V gene data show CDR1 as SGHDN and CDR2 as FVKESK. The CDR3 runs to 13 residues. With 2 bases removed from V and 0 bases from J, the gap between germline ends came to 4 bases. CDR3 in DNA: TGTGCCAGCAGCCAATTTTCTAACTATGGCTACACCTTC. Translation gives CASSQFSNYGYTF.

Ten or more counts support this clonotype. This rearrangement joins TRBV12-3 or TRBV12-4 to TRBJ1-1; D is uncertain. V lost 2 bases and J 5 bases, leaving 6 bases between the germline ends. The length of the CDR3 is 12 residues. CDR3 sequence reads: CASSLQRTEAFF. CDR3 sequence (DNA): TGTGCCAGCAGTTTACAACGAACTGAAGCTTTCTTT.

This clonotype was seen a few times. This rearrangement joins TRBV13 to TRBJ2-3; TRBD2 might be the D (6 bases). The CDR3 consists of 17 residues. With 1 base removed from V and 5 bases from J, the gap between germline ends came to 19 bases. The germline V gene encodes CDR1 PRHDT and CDR2 FYEKMQ (reference sequence). The chain's CDR3 is CASSLEEGPLPRDTQYF. CDR3 nucleotides: TGTGCCAGCAGCTTAGAGGAGGGGCCGCTCCCCAGAGATACGCAGTATTTT.

This clonotype has a count of ten or more. The rearrangement links TRBV7-9 to TRBJ2-1; no clear D. From germline, CDR1 is SEHNR and CDR2 FQNEAQ (reference sequence). The CDR3 spans 12 residues. V was trimmed by 5 bases and J by 8 bases, leaving 10 bases between them. The CDR3 nucleotides read TGTGCCAGCAGCGGAGACCAGTATGAGCAGTTCTTC. It yields the protein CASSGDQYEQFF.

This clonotype turned up a few times. V and J are TRBV5-6 and TRBJ1-4; no definite D call. Germline CDR1 reads SGHDT; CDR2 reads YYEEEE. There are 15 residues in the CDR3. Trimming cost V 1 base and J 8 bases, with 15 bases left between them. As DNA, the CDR3 is TGTGCCAGCAGCTTGTTGTCTCAGGATAGCGAAAAACTGTTTTTT. Translating it yields CASSLLSQDSEKLFF.

This clonotype was seen repeatedly, ten times or more. The chain combines TRBV11-2 with TRBJ2-2; no clear D gene. Deletions cut 5 bases from V and 6 bases from J, with 16 bases between. Germline V gene sequence: CDR1 SGHAT, CDR2 FQNNGV. CDR3 length: 15 residues. CDR3 sequence (DNA): TGTGCCAGCAGCGTGCTGGGAACCCCCTCCGGGGAGCTGTTTTTT. It translates to CASSVLGTPSGELFF.

This clonotype was counted at least ten times. This rearrangement joins TRBV4-1 to TRBJ2-2; D is tentatively TRBD1 or TRBD2 (5 bases each). This CDR3 region has 16 residues. CDR1 MGHRA and CDR2 YSYEKL come from the germline V gene. The ends were cut back, 4 bases at V and 7 bases at J, with 19 bases in the middle. The CDR3 region has the DNA TGCGCCAGCAGCCGAGCGGACACTCTCGCCGACGGGGAGCTGTTTTTT. Translating it yields CASSRADTLADGELFF.

This clonotype has a count of ten or more. The rearrangement uses TRBV10-1 and TRBJ2-1; TRBD1 matches 11 bases. Trimming cost V 4 bases and J 12 bases; bases outside gene matches: 11. The germline V gene has CDR1 WNHNN and CDR2 SYGVQD (reference sequence). This CDR3 is built from 15 residues. The CDR3 sequence is CASSARTGGTHGQFF. The CDR3, as DNA: TGCGCCAGCAGTGCCCGGACAGGGGGCACCCACGGGCAGTTCTTC.

The gene calls are TRBV30 and TRBJ2-7; D is uncertain. V dropped 3 bases and J dropped 2 bases, with 11 bases sitting between them. Germline CDR1 and CDR2: GTSNPN and SVGIG (reference sequence). The CDR3 has 13 residues. This CDR3 is CAWSVDAPYEQYF. CDR3 bases: TGTGCCTGGAGCGTGGACGCGCCCTACGAGCAGTACTTC.

The sample holds many counts of this clonotype. CDR3 loop: CASSIVEGNTEAFF. The CDR3 coding sequence is TGTGCCAGTAGTATAGTGGAGGGGAACACTGAAGCTTTCTTT. This sequence joins TRBV19 and TRBJ1-1; D not certain. CDR3 size: 14 residues. The V gene lost 1 base and the J gene lost 1 base, with 7 bases spanning the gap. The germline gives CDR1 LNHDA, CDR2 SQIVND (reference sequence). Full variable domain (outside the CDR3, taken from reference TRBV19 and TRBJ1-1): DGGITQSPKYLFRKEGQNVTLSCEQNLNHDAMYWYRQDPGQGLRLIYYSQIVNDFQKGDIAEGYSVSREKKESFPLTVTSAQKNPTAFYLCASSIVEGNTEAFFGQGTRLTVV.